Each of the 29 T cell receptor beta chains below was sequenced from the same sample in a study of neurological immune-mediated disorders. From the 5' RACE reads, TCRdb called clonotypes with MiXCR, one entry per CDR3 protein. The sample has approximately 38,000 distinct CDR3 sequences, around 7.2% seen once. Sequencing was performed on CD4+ T cells from blood. These receptors originate from a man aged 45-65 years in good health.

A note on this clonotype: It may be a read error: a sequence one base away is much more abundant. The chain joins TRBV2 to TRBJ2-1, with D possibly TRBD2 on 6 matching bases. This CDR3 has 14 residues. Per the germline V gene, CDR1 is SNHLY and CDR2 is FYNNEI. Here the CDR3 reads CASRVGGDLNERFF. The CDR3 DNA sequence: TGTGCCAGCAGAGTGGGCGGGGACCTTAATGAGCGGTTCTTC.

There are many counts of this clonotype. V and J are TRBV18 and TRBJ1-4; D unclear. The V and J ends lost 6 bases and 7 bases respectively, with 21 bases between them. The germline gives CDR1 KGHSH, CDR2 LQKENI. This CDR3 spans 16 amino acids. The CDR3 is CASSTNSPLRVEKLFF. The CDR3, as DNA: TGTGCCAGCTCGACAAACTCGCCCCTCCGAGTTGAAAAACTGTTTTTT. Full variable domain (missing parts from reference TRBV18 and TRBJ1-4): NAGVMQNPRHLVRRRGQEARLRCSPMKGHSHVYWYRQLPEEGLKFMVYLQKENIIDESGMPKERFSAEFPKEGPSILRIQQVVRGDSAAYFCASSTNSPLRVEKLFFGSGTQLSVL.

This clonotype was seen repeatedly, ten times or more. The rearrangement joins TRBV20-1 to TRBJ2-5, with 9 bases that match TRBD2. CDR1 and CDR2 (germline): DFQATT, SNEGSKA (reference sequence). The CDR3 totals 21 residues. V gave up 1 base and J gave up 4 bases; unmatched junction bases: 25. The CDR3 reads CSARVGVGRPRGSGSRETQYF. For the CDR3, the DNA is TGCAGTGCTAGAGTCGGAGTTGGACGGCCGAGGGGTAGCGGGAGTAGAGAGACCCAGTACTTC.

The gene calls are TRBV5-1 and TRBJ2-6; D is uncertain. There are 17 residues in the CDR3. Trimming took off 3 bases at V and 0 bases at J, with 13 bases between the two ends. Germline-derived CDR1 and CDR2 are SGHRS and YFSETQ. The CDR3 coding sequence is TGCGCCAGCAGCTCGGCTCCCCCAGGCTCTGGGGCCAACGTCCTGACTTTC. It encodes CASSSAPPGSGANVLTF.

This clonotype has a count of ten or more. The rearrangement uses TRBV2 and TRBJ1-1; 11 positions agree with TRBD1. V lost 6 bases and J lost 7; bases outside the gene matches: 4. The germline V gene encodes CDR1 SNHLY and CDR2 FYNNEI. CDR3 length: 13 residues. CDR3 DNA sequence: TGTGCCAGCAGCGCCGGGACAGGGGGTGAAGCTTTCTTT. This translates into CASSAGTGGEAFF.

This clonotype was seen many times. CDR3 DNA: TGTGCCAGCAGTCTACGATACGGGAGACAGGGATTAGGTGAGCAGTACTTC. Encoded protein: CASSLRYGRQGLGEQYF. The rearrangement uses TRBV6-2 or TRBV6-3 and TRBJ2-7, with a possible D match to TRBD1 (7 bases). The V gene's germline CDR1 is MNHEY and CDR2 SVGEGT. This CDR3 is built from 17 residues. The V and J ends lost 5 bases and 7 bases respectively, with 27 bases between them.

Remarks on this clonotype: At one end the junction does not follow the germline gene, possibly because of a read error. V usage is TRBV3-1 and J usage is TRBJ2-7; TRBD2 is a possible D gene (5 bases). Germline assignment: CDR1 LGHDT and CDR2 YNNKEL (reference sequence). CDR3 length: 15 residues. The CDR3 is CASSQYYTEGGEQYF. CDR3 DNA: TGTGCCAGCAGCCAATACTATACAGAGGGCGGCGAGCAGTACTTT.

The chain links TRBV20-1 to TRBJ2-1; 10 bases are a match to TRBD2. Germline CDR1 and CDR2: DFQATT and SNEGSKA (reference sequence). The CDR3 has 16 amino acids. Trimming at V came to 0 bases and at J to 9 bases, leaving 11 bases not matched to a gene. The DNA of the CDR3 is TGCAGTGCTAGAGATCCAGGGGGACTAGCGCAATCTGAGCAGTTCTTC. Protein: CSARDPGGLAQSEQFF.

This clonotype has at least ten counts. The chain joins TRBV28 to TRBJ2-3; D may correspond to TRBD1 or TRBD2 (5 bases each). The CDR3 extends over 15 amino acids. Germline CDR1 MDHEN, CDR2 SYDVKM. With 2 bases removed from V and 1 base from J, the gap between germline ends came to 10 bases. The CDR3 DNA sequence: TGTGCCAGCAGTTTAGGGGGATTTGGCACAGATACGCAGTATTTT. Its translation is CASSLGGFGTDTQYF.

This clonotype was picked up many times. The rearrangement links TRBV4-2 to TRBJ2-5, with D maybe TRBD2 (6 bases). The V end lost 5 bases, the J end lost 1 base, and 8 bases lay between the germline ends. Germline V CDR1 and CDR2: LGHNA, YNFKEQ. The CDR3 spans 13 residues. The CDR3, as DNA: TGTGCCAGCAGCAAGGGACTCCAAGAGACCCAGTACTTC. This codes for CASSKGLQETQYF.

The chain recombines TRBV7-3 with TRBJ2-1, with 12 nucleotides matching TRBD2. This CDR3 has 16 amino acids. Germline CDR1 reads SGHTA; CDR2 reads FQGTGA. The trim removed 5 bases at V and 6 bases at J, leaving 8 bases unmatched. For the CDR3, the DNA is TGTGCCAGCAGCACGGGCGGACTAGCGGGAACCAATGAGCAGTTCTTC. As protein: CASSTGGLAGTNEQFF.

This clonotype was found a few times. The chain combines TRBV7-8 with TRBJ2-1, with D unresolved. The V gene lost 2 bases and the J gene lost 6 bases, with 14 bases spanning the gap. From germline, CDR1 is SGHVS and CDR2 FQNEAQ. The CDR3 is 15 residues long. The CDR3 reads CASSLSRASPNEQFF. CDR3 nucleotides: TGTGCCAGCAGCTTAAGTCGGGCATCCCCCAATGAGCAGTTCTTC.

This clonotype was counted many times. The chain carries TRBV20-1 and TRBJ2-6, with D uncertain. Trimming shortened V by 3 bases and J by 2 bases, and 5 bases separated the two germline ends. The length of the CDR3 is 13 residues. Per germline, CDR1 DFQATT and CDR2 SNEGSKA (reference sequence). The CDR3 sequence: CSASTPGANVLTF. CDR3 nucleotides: TGCAGTGCTAGCACCCCTGGGGCCAACGTCCTGACTTTC.

With respect to this clonotype: Without the conserved terminal phenylalanine or tryptophan, this CDR3 likely stems from a read error. The limits of the CDR3 on the DNA are not certain, so only TCRdb's listed CDR3 is given. The chain has TRBV6-5 and TRBJ2-6. From germline, CDR1 is MNHEY and CDR2 SVGAGI. Inclusive of both ends, the CDR3 amounts to 13 amino acids. CDR3 loop: CASRRSGANVVTS.

There are many counts of this clonotype. The rearrangement links TRBV20-1 to TRBJ2-1; D is uncertain. This CDR3 comprises 11 residues. Per the germline V gene, CDR1 is DFQATT and CDR2 is SNEGSKA (reference sequence). The CDR3 protein is CRFTRYNEQFF. In DNA, the CDR3 is TGCAGGTTTACAAGGTACAATGAGCAGTTCTTC.

This clonotype was observed a few times. The CDR3 loop reads CSVEDRDGYNEQFF. The DNA for the CDR3 is TGCAGCGTTGAAGACAGGGACGGTTACAATGAGCAGTTCTTC. This chain joins TRBV29-1 and TRBJ2-1; D may match TRBD1 or TRBD2 (5 bases each). Trimming pared 0 bases from V and 4 bases from J, leaving 10 bases between. Germline CDR1 reads SQVTM; CDR2 reads ANQGSEA. This CDR3 contains 14 residues.

This clonotype occurred many times. The V call is TRBV7-2, the J call TRBJ2-2; 8 bases are a match to TRBD2. CDR1 and CDR2 (germline): SGHTA, FQGNSA. CDR3 length: 17 residues. V dropped 5 bases and J dropped 7; count of bases not matched to a gene: 15. CDR3 in amino acids: CASSPITTSAQGGELFF. The CDR3 region has the DNA TGTGCCAGCAGCCCGATAACGACTAGCGCACAGGGCGGGGAGCTGTTTTTT.

This clonotype has a count of ten or more. V and J are TRBV29-1 and TRBJ1-2, with a possible D match to TRBD1 (6 bases). CDR1 is SQVTM and CDR2 is ANQGSEA in the germline V gene. V was shortened by 4 bases and J by 0 bases, with 12 bases between the two germline ends. This CDR3 is 14 amino acids long. CDR3 nucleotides: TGCAGCGTTGCCCAGGGGATAACTAACTATGGCTACACCTTC. It is translated as CSVAQGITNYGYTF.

This clonotype occurred many times. V and J are TRBV25-1 and TRBJ1-4; D not certain. Germline CDR1 reads MGHDK; CDR2 reads SYGVNS. V was trimmed by 3 bases and J by 8 bases, leaving 16 bases between them. The CDR3 runs 15 residues. In nucleotides, the CDR3 is TGTGCCAGCAGTGACCTATACGACGCGGACGAAAAACTGTTTTTT. Its translation is CASSDLYDADEKLFF.

This clonotype has a count of ten or more. V gene TRBV7-6 combines with J gene TRBJ2-2; TRBD2 aligns across 8 bases. The germline CDR1 and CDR2 sequences are SGHVS and FNYEAQ. There are 16 residues in the CDR3. Germline trimming cut 1 base from V and 5 bases from J; bases unmatched to any gene: 6. The CDR3 sequence is CASSLVPGGGTGELFF. In DNA form, the CDR3 reads TGTGCCAGCAGCTTAGTCCCGGGAGGGGGTACCGGGGAGCTGTTTTTT.

This clonotype was seen more than once but under ten times. The chain employs TRBV4-3 and TRBJ1-1; unclear D gene. V was shortened by 4 bases and J by 0 bases, with 6 bases between the two germline ends. Germline values: CDR1 LGHNA, CDR2 YSLEER. This CDR3 is 13 amino acids long. The CDR3 region has the DNA TGCGCCAGCAGCCGCGGGGTGAACACTGAAGCTTTCTTT. Its protein is CASSRGVNTEAFF.

This clonotype showed up many times. The chain combines TRBV12-3 or TRBV12-4 with TRBJ2-7; D remains unclear. The DNA end favors TRBJ2-1, so the J call may be wrong. The CDR3 loop spans 13 amino acids. The CDR3 loop is CASKTSSSYEQFF. In nucleotides, the CDR3 is TGTGCCAGCAAAACTTCGAGCTCCTACGAGCAGTTCTTC.

The sample holds many counts of this clonotype. Here the CDR3 reads CASSGGYQETQYF. The CDR3 nucleotides read TGTGCCAGCAGTGGGGGATACCAAGAGACCCAGTACTTC. The chain joins TRBV25-1 to TRBJ2-5; D ambiguous. CDR1 is MGHDK, CDR2 SYGVNS, per germline. The CDR3 length is 13 residues. The V end was cut by 4 bases, the J end by 0 bases, with 6 bases between. Full variable domain (missing parts from reference TRBV25-1 and TRBJ2-5): EADIYQTPRYLVIGTGKKITLECSQTMGHDKMYWYQQDPGMELHLIHYSYGVNSTEKGDLSSESTVSRIRTEHFPLTLESARPSHTSQYLCASSGGYQETQYFGPGTRLLVL.

This clonotype was counted ten times or more. V and J are TRBV6-6 and TRBJ1-3; D is ambiguous. Germline lookup yields CDR1 MNHNY and CDR2 SVGAGI (reference sequence). This CDR3 region has 15 residues. Trimming took 1 base from V and 0 from J, leaving 7 bases between them. CDR3 loop: CASSYFLDSGNTIYF. CDR3 sequence (DNA): TGTGCCAGCAGTTACTTCCTAGACTCTGGAAACACCATATATTTT.

This clonotype was recorded at least ten times. The rearrangement links TRBV20-1 to TRBJ2-6, with TRBD1 as a possible D gene (6 bases). Trimming left V 5 bases short and J 0 bases short, with 11 bases between. The CDR3 extends over 15 amino acids. CDR1 and CDR2 (germline): DFQATT, SNEGSKA (reference sequence). CDR3 amino acids: CSAQQGSSGANVLTF. The CDR3 region has the DNA TGCAGTGCTCAACAGGGAAGCTCTGGGGCCAACGTCCTGACTTTC.

This clonotype was detected ten times or more. V and J are TRBV14 and TRBJ2-5; D perhaps matches TRBD2 (5 bases). This CDR3 spans 13 amino acids. Germline values: CDR1 SGHDN, CDR2 FVKESK. Trimming took 4 bases from V and 4 from J, leaving 10 bases between them. CDR3 sequence (DNA): TGTGCCAGCAGCCCCAGAGGGCGAGAGACCCAGTACTTC. Its protein product is CASSPRGRETQYF.

This chain joins TRBV5-1 and TRBJ2-1; TRBD2 aligns across 9 bases. CDR3 size: 19 residues. Germline V gene data show CDR1 as SGHRS and CDR2 as YFSETQ. The ends lost 6 bases at V and 2 bases at J; junction bases unmatched: 18. The CDR3 loop reads CASKTYRTKRGRAYNEQFF. In DNA form, the CDR3 reads TGCGCCAGCAAAACTTACCGCACCAAGCGCGGGAGGGCCTACAATGAGCAGTTCTTC.

This clonotype was detected many times. V usage is TRBV6-2 or TRBV6-3 and J usage is TRBJ2-1; maybe TRBD1 (5 bases). The CDR3 spans 16 residues. V gave up 7 bases and J gave up 8 bases, with 24 bases separating them. Germline CDR1 reads MNHEY; CDR2 reads SVGEGT. In DNA form, the CDR3 reads TGTGCCAGCACCGACGAAGGCGGCAGGGCCAATTATGAGCAGTTCTTC. This translates into CASTDEGGRANYEQFF.

This clonotype was recorded many times. The chain has TRBV7-2 and TRBJ2-5, with 8 bases fitting TRBD1. Germline-derived CDR1 and CDR2 are SGHTA and FQGNSA. With 4 bases clipped from V and 9 bases from J, the junction kept 10 bases outside the gene matches. The CDR3 covers 14 residues. CDR3 coding DNA: TGTGCCAGCAGCTACGGACAGGGCGGGGTGGCCCAGTACTTC. Encoded protein: CASSYGQGGVAQYF.